This is a list of T cell receptor beta chains from one sample in a study of cytomegalovirus exposure and HLA in healthy donors. Measured with immunoSEQ multiplex PCR; TCRdb has only the in-frame clones, and not every one. Here the sample spans around 220,000 clones, over 80% being singletons. The sequenced sample was PBMCs. These receptors came from a woman in her thirties in good health and CMV-seropositive. The conserved cysteine and the conserved F or W are not part of the CDR3 here. Fields, in order: CDR3 protein, J gene, clone size, V gene. Clone size is shown for a subset of rows, as once, few, many or a class of expanded clone.

cdr3_aa: ASSTTGGFGDQPQH
j_call: TRBJ1-5
clone_size: .
v_call: TRBV11-2

cdr3_aa: ASSEARDRGNYGYT
j_call: TRBJ1-2
clone_size: .
v_call: TRBV6-1

cdr3_aa: ACGIYGYT
j_call: TRBJ1-2
clone_size: .
v_call: TRBV30

cdr3_aa: ASSIIGTSGTGQF
j_call: TRBJ2-1
clone_size: .
v_call: TRBV19

cdr3_aa: ASSPERGRYEQY
j_call: TRBJ2-7
clone_size: .
v_call: TRBV9

cdr3_aa: ASSLRTGDYT
j_call: TRBJ1-2
clone_size: .
v_call: TRBV5-4

cdr3_aa: ASGTGMNTEAF
j_call: TRBJ1-1
clone_size: few
v_call: TRBV6-1

cdr3_aa: ASSLWSTATEAF
j_call: TRBJ1-1
clone_size: .
v_call: TRBV7-9

cdr3_aa: ASSLWTSGSHTGELF
j_call: TRBJ2-2
clone_size: once
v_call: TRBV5-5

cdr3_aa: ASSLTREDGYT
j_call: TRBJ1-2
clone_size: .
v_call: TRBV5-8

cdr3_aa: ASRSGDTTYEQY
j_call: TRBJ2-7
clone_size: .
v_call: TRBV28